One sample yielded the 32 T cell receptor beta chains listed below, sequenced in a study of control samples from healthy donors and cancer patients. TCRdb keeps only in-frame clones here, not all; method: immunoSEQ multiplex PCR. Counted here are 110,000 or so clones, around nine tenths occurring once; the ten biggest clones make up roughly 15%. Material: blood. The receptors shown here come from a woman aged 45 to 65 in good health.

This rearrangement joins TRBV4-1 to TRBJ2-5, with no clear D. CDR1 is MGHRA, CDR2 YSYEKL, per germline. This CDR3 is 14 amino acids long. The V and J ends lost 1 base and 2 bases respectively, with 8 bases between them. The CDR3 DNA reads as TGCGCCAGCAGCCAAGCTCACGGGCAAGAGACCCAGTACTTC. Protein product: CASSQAHGQETQYF.

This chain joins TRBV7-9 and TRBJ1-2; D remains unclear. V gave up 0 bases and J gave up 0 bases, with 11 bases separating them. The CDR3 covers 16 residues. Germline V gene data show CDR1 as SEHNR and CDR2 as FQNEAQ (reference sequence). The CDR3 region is CASSLAVSEPNYGYTF. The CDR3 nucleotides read TGTGCCAGCAGCTTAGCGGTTAGTGAGCCTAACTATGGCTACACCTTC. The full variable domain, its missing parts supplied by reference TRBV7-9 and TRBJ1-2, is DTGVSQNPRHKITKRGQNVTFRCDPISEHNRLYWYRQTLGQGPEFLTYFQNEAQLEKSRLLSDRFSAERPKGSFSTLEIQRTEQGDSAMYLCASSLAVSEPNYGYTFGSGTRLTVV.

The chain's CDR3 is CASSRQGGNEQYF. Written as DNA, the CDR3 is TGTGCCAGCAGTAGACAGGGCGGGAACGAGCAGTACTTC. The rearrangement joins TRBV5-4 to TRBJ2-7, with D maybe TRBD1 (7 bases). The CDR3 runs to 13 residues. CDR1 is SGHNT and CDR2 is YYREEE in the germline V gene (reference sequence). Trimming cost V 5 bases and J 5 bases, with 14 bases left between them.

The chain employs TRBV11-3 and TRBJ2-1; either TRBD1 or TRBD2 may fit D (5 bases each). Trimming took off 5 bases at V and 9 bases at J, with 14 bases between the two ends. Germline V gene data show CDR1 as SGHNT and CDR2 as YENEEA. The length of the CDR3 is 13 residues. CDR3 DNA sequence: TGTGCCAGCAGCGACGGGGCACTCCGTGAGCAGTTCTTC. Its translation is CASSDGALREQFF.

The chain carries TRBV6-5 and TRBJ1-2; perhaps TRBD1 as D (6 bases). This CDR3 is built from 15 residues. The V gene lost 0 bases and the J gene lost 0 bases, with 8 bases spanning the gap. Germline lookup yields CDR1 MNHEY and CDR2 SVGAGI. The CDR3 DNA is TGTGCCAGCAGTTACTCAAACAGGGCTAACTATGGCTACACCTTC. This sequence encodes CASSYSNRANYGYTF.

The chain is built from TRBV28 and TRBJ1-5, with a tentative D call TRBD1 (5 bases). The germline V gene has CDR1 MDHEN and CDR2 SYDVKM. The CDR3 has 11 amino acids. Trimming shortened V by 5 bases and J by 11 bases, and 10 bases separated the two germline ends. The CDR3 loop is CASSGGGTQHF. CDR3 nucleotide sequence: TGTGCCAGCAGTGGGGGGGGGACCCAGCATTTT. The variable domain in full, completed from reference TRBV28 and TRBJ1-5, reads DVKVTQSSRYLVKRTGEKVFLECVQDMDHENMFWYRQDPGLGLRLIYFSYDVKMKEKGDIPEGYSVSREKKERFSLILESASTNQTSMYLCASSGGGTQHFGDGTRLSIL.

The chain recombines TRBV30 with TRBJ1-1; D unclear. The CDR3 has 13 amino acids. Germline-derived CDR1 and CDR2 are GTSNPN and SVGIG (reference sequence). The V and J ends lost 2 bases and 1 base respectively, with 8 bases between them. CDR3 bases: TGTGCCTGGAGTCTTTCCGAGAACACTGAAGCTTTCTTT. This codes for CAWSLSENTEAFF. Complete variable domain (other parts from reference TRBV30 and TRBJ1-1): SQTIHQWPATLVQPVGSPLSLECTVEGTSNPNLYWYRQAAGRGLQLLFYSVGIGQISSEVPQNLSASRPQDRQFILSSKKLLLSDSGFYLCAWSLSENTEAFFGQGTRLTVV.

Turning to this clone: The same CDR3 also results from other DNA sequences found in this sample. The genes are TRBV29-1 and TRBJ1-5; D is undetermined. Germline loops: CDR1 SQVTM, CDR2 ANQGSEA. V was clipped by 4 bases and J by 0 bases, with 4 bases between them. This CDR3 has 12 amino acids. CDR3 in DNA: TGCAGCGTTGCCGATAGCAATCAGCCCCAGCATTTT. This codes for CSVADSNQPQHF.

CDR3 bases: TGCGCCAGCAGCTTGGGATTGGCGGGGAGTCTTATTTACAATGAGCAGTTCTTC. This gives the protein CASSLGLAGSLIYNEQFF. The V gene is TRBV5-1, the J gene TRBJ2-1, with D perhaps matching TRBD2 (6 bases). The CDR3 covers 18 residues. Trimming pared 0 bases from V and 4 bases from J, leaving 20 bases between. CDR1 SGHRS and CDR2 YFSETQ come from the germline V gene.

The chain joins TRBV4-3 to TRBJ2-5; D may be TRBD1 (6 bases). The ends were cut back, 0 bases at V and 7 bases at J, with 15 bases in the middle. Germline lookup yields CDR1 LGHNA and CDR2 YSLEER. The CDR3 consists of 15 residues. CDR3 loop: CASSQEGRQAGTQYF. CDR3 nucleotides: TGCGCCAGCAGCCAAGAGGGACGACAGGCTGGGACCCAGTACTTC.

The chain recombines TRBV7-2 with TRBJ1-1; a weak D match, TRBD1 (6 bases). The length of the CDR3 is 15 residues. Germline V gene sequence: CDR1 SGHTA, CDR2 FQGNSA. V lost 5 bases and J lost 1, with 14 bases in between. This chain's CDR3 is CASSDTGRGNTEAFF. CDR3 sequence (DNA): TGTGCCAGCAGCGATACAGGGAGGGGGAACACTGAAGCTTTCTTT.

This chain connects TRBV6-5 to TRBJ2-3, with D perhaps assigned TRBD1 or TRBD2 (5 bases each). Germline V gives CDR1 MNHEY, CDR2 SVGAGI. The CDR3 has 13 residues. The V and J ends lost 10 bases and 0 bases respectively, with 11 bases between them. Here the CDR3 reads CATARGSTDTQYF. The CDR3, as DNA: TGTGCCACAGCGAGGGGAAGCACAGATACGCAGTATTTT.

CDR3 protein: CASSQVARGSSYEQYF. In nucleotides, the CDR3 is TGCGCCAGCAGCCAAGTAGCGAGGGGCAGCTCCTACGAGCAGTACTTC. The V call is TRBV4-1, the J call TRBJ2-7; tentatively, D is TRBD1 or TRBD2 (5 bases each). Germline V gives CDR1 MGHRA, CDR2 YSYEKL. This CDR3 has 16 amino acids. Trimming took 1 base from V and 0 from J, leaving 13 bases between them.

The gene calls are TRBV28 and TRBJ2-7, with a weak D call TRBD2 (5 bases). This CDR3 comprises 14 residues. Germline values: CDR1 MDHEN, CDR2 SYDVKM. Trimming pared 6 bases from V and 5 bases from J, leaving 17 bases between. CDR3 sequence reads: CASSTAGTRHEQYV. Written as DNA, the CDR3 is TGTGCCAGCAGCACCGCAGGTACTAGGCACGAGCAGTACGTC.

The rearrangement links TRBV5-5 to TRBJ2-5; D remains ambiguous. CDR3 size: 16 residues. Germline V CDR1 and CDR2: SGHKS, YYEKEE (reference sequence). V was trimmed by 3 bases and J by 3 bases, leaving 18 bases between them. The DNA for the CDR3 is TGTGCCAGCAGCTCCCGGGTCGCAAGGTGGGAAGAGACCCAGTACTTC. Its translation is CASSSRVARWEETQYF.

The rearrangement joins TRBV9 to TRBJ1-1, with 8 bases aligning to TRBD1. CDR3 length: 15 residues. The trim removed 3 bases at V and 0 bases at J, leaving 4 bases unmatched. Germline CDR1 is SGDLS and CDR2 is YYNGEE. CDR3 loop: CASSEWTGLNTEAFF. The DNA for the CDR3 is TGTGCCAGCAGCGAGTGGACAGGGCTGAACACTGAAGCTTTCTTT.

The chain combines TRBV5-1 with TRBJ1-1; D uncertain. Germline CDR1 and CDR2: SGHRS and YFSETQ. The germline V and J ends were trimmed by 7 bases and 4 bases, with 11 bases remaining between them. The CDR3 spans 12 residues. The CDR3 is CASGKEGTEAFF. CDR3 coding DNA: TGCGCCAGCGGAAAAGAAGGCACTGAAGCTTTCTTT.

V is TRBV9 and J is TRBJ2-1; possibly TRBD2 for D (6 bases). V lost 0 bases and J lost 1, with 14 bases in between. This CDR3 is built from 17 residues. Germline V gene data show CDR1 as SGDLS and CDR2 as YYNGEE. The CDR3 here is CASSVGIELASYNEQFF. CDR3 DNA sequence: TGTGCCAGCAGCGTAGGCATCGAACTAGCTTCCTACAATGAGCAGTTCTTC. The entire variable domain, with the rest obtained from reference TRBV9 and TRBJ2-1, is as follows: DSGVTQTPKHLITATGQRVTLRCSPRSGDLSVYWYQQSLDQGLQFLIQYYNGEERAKGNILERFSAQQFPDLHSELNLSSLELGDSALYFCASSVGIELASYNEQFFGPGTRLTVL.

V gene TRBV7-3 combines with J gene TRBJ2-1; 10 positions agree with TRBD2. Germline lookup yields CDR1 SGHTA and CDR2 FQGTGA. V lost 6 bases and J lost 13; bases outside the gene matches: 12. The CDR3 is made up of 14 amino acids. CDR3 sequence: CASSSPGLAIGQFF. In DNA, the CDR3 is TGTGCCAGCAGTTCACCGGGACTAGCGATCGGACAGTTCTTC.

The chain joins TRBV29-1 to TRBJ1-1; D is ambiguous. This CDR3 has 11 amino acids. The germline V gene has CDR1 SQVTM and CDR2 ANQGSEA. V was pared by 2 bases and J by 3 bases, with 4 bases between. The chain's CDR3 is CSVEKDTEAFF. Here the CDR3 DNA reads TGCAGCGTTGAAAAGGACACTGAAGCTTTCTTT.

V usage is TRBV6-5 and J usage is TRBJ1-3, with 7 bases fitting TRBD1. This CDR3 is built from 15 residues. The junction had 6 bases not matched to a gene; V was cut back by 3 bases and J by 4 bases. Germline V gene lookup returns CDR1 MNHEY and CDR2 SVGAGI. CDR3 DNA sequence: TGTGCCAGCAGTTATGACAGGGTCTCGGGAAACACCATATATTTT. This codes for CASSYDRVSGNTIYF.

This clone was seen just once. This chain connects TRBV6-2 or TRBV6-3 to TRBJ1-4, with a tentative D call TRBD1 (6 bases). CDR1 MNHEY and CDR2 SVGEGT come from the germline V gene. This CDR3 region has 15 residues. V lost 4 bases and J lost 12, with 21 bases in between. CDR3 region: CASSFHSLDSLELFF. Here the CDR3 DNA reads TGTGCCAGCAGTTTTCATTCTCTGGACAGCTTAGAACTGTTTTTT.

The chain's CDR3 is CSAGNYGYTF. In nucleotides, the CDR3 is TGCAGTGCCGGGAACTATGGCTACACCTTC. The chain carries TRBV20-1 and TRBJ1-2; D is uncertain. V gave up 6 bases and J gave up 2 bases, with 4 bases separating them. The CDR3 sequence is 10 residues long. Per germline, CDR1 DFQATT and CDR2 SNEGSKA (reference sequence).

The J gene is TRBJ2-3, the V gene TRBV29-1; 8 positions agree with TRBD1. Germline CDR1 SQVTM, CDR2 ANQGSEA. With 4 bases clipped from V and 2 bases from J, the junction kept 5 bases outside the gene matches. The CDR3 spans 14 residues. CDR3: CSVGGTGHTDTQYF. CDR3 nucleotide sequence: TGCAGCGTTGGGGGGACAGGCCACACAGATACGCAGTATTTT.

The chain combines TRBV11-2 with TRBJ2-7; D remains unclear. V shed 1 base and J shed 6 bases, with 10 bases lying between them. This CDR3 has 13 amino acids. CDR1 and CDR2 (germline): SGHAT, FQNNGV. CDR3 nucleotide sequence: TGTGCCAGCAGCTTAGCGACCTGGGTCGAGCAGTACGTC. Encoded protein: CASSLATWVEQYV.

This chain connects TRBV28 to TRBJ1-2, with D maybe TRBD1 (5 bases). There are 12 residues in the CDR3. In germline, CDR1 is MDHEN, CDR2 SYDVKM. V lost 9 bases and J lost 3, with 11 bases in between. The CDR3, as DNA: TGTGCCAGTAACAGGATTCACTATGGCTACACCTTC. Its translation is CASNRIHYGYTF.

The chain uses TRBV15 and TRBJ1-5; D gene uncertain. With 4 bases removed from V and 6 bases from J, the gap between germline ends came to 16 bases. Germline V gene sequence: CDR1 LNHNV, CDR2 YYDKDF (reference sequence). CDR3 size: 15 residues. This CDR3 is CATSIPPRGVQPQHF. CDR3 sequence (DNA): TGTGCCACCAGCATCCCCCCGCGGGGAGTTCAGCCCCAGCATTTT. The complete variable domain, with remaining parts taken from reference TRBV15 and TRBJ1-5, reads DAMVIQNPRYQVTQFGKPVTLSCSQTLNHNVMYWYQQKSSQAPKLLFHYYDKDFNNEADTPDNFQSRRPNTSFCFLDIRSPGLGDTAMYLCATSIPPRGVQPQHFGDGTRLSIL.

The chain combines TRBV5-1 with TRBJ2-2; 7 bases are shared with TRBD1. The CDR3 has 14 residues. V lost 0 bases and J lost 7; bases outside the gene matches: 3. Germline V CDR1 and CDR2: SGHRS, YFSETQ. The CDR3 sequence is CASSLVGGGGELFF. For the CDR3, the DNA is TGCGCCAGCAGCTTGGTAGGGGGCGGCGGGGAGCTGTTTTTT.

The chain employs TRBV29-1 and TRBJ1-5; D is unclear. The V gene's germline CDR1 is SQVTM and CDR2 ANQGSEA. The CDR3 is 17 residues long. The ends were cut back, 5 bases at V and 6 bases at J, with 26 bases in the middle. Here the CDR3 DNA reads TGCAGCGTTATTTGGACTTACGACGACCGTCATGGTCAGCCCCAGCATTTT. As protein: CSVIWTYDDRHGQPQHF.

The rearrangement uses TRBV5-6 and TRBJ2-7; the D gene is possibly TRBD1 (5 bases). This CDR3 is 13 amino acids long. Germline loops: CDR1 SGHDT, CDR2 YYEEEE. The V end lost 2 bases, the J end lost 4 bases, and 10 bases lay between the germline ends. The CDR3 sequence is CASSLRQSYEQYF. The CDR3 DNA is TGTGCCAGCAGCTTAAGACAGAGTTACGAGCAGTACTTC. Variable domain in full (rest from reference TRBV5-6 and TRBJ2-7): DAGVTQSPTHLIKTRGQQVTLRCSPKSGHDTVSWYQQALGQGPQFIFQYYEEEERQRGNFPDRFSGHQFPNYSSELNVNALLLGDSALYLCASSLRQSYEQYFGPGTRLTVT.

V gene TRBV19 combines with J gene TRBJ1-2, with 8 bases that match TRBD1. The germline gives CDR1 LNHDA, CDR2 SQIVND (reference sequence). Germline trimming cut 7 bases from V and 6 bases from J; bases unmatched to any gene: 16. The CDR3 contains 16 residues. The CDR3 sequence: CASIRGPQGALDGYTF. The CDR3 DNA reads TGTGCCAGTATTCGGGGGCCCCAGGGGGCGCTGGATGGCTACACCTTC.

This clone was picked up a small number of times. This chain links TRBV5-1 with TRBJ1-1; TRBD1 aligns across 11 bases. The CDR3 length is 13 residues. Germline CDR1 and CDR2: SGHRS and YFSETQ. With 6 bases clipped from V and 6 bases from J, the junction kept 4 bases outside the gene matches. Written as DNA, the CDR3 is TGCGCCAGCAACCCGGGACAGGGGGCTGAAGCTTTCTTT. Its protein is CASNPGQGAEAFF.